One and the same sample provided the 23 T cell receptor beta chains below, sequenced in a study of blood T cell repertoires in COVID-19. Clones were read by immunoSEQ multiplex PCR, and TCRdb kept only the in-frame ones, dropping some. The data contain about 250,000 clones, around 89% of them singletons. Material for sequencing was peripheral blood. The receptor source for this set is a woman younger than 45 with COVID-19, enrolled during active disease.

The chain joins TRBV24-1 to TRBJ1-2; 11 bases are a match to TRBD1. Germline V gives CDR1 KGHDR, CDR2 SFDVKD. V lost 5 bases, J lost 7 bases, and 2 bases stayed unmatched. CDR3 size: 13 residues. The CDR3 bases are TGTGCCACCAGTGCCGGGACAGGGGGTGGCTACACCTTC. It specifies CATSAGTGGGYTF.

V is TRBV11-3 and J is TRBJ1-1; 8 bases align to TRBD1. V was clipped by 3 bases and J by 6 bases; unmatched bases: 9. Germline V gene sequence: CDR1 SGHNT, CDR2 YENEEA. The CDR3 runs 15 residues. The CDR3 nucleotides are TGTGCCAGCAGCTTGGAGAGGACAGGGACGGCTGAAGCTTTCTTT. Amino acid sequence: CASSLERTGTAEAFF.

This clone was found once. This chain links TRBV5-4 with TRBJ2-5, with a possible D match to TRBD1 (6 bases). The CDR3 extends over 14 amino acids. Germline CDR1 is SGHNT and CDR2 is YYREEE (reference sequence). V lost 5 bases and J lost 3, with 14 bases in between. CDR3 sequence reads: CASSSGQGKETQYF. The CDR3 region has the DNA TGTGCCAGCAGTTCAGGTCAGGGGAAAGAGACCCAGTACTTC.

The V gene is TRBV9, the J gene TRBJ1-6; 7 nucleotides align to TRBD1. V was clipped by 5 bases and J by 4 bases; unmatched bases: 6. Looked up from germline, CDR1 is SGDLS and CDR2 is YYNGEE. CDR3 length equals 15 residues. Here the CDR3 reads CASRTGTDYNSPLHF. CDR3 bases: TGTGCCAGCAGAACCGGGACAGATTATAATTCACCCCTCCACTTT. The variable domain in full, completed from reference TRBV9 and TRBJ1-6, reads DSGVTQTPKHLITATGQRVTLRCSPRSGDLSVYWYQQSLDQGLQFLIQYYNGEERAKGNILERFSAQQFPDLHSELNLSSLELGDSALYFCASRTGTDYNSPLHFGNGTRLTVT.

The genes are TRBV5-4 and TRBJ2-1; 13 nucleotides match TRBD2. CDR1 is SGHNT, CDR2 YYREEE, per germline (reference sequence). J gave up 6 bases and V 4 bases, and 7 bases lay outside the gene matches. This CDR3 has 16 residues. CDR3 coding DNA: TGTGCCAGCAGCCTACTGACTAGCGGGAGGCCCAATGAGCAGTTCTTC. This codes for CASSLLTSGRPNEQFF.

The genes are TRBV11-2 and TRBJ1-4, with 9 nucleotides matching TRBD1. The ends lost 5 bases at V and 7 bases at J; junction bases unmatched: 11. CDR1 and CDR2 from the germline V gene are SGHAT and FQNNGV. CDR3 length: 16 amino acids. The chain's CDR3 is CASSIINGTGIEKLFF. The DNA for the CDR3 is TGTGCCAGCAGCATCATAAACGGGACAGGGATTGAAAAACTGTTTTTT.

This clone has only a few counts. The chain combines TRBV7-2 with TRBJ2-1; D gene unclear. Germline V lookup: CDR1 SGHTA, CDR2 FQGNSA. The V end lost 2 bases, the J end lost 5 bases, and 4 bases lay between the germline ends. The CDR3 is 12 amino acids. Here the CDR3 DNA reads TGTGCCAGCAGCTTATTTAACAATGAGCAGTTCTTC. This translates into CASSLFNNEQFF.

The chain links TRBV2 to TRBJ2-4, with unresolved D. This CDR3 contains 15 residues. V gave up 6 bases and J gave up 0 bases, with 12 bases separating them. Looked up from germline, CDR1 is SNHLY and CDR2 is FYNNEI. The CDR3 coding sequence is TGTGCCAGCAGAGACCGACTGTTAGCCAAAAACATTCAGTACTTC. Protein sequence: CASRDRLLAKNIQYF.

The chain joins TRBV7-2 to TRBJ2-3, with D possibly matching TRBD2 (5 bases). The CDR3 is 15 amino acids. V was trimmed by 5 bases and J by 0 bases, leaving 12 bases between them. The germline V gene encodes CDR1 SGHTA and CDR2 FQGNSA. For the CDR3, the DNA is TGTGCCAGCAGCCCCGAGGGAACCAGCACAGATACGCAGTATTTT. Protein sequence: CASSPEGTSTDTQYF.

V gene TRBV5-1 combines with J gene TRBJ1-3; D gene ambiguous. CDR1 is SGHRS, CDR2 YFSETQ, per germline. CDR3 size: 16 residues. V was trimmed by 4 bases and J by 3 bases, leaving 17 bases between them. The CDR3 region has the DNA TGCGCCAGCAGCCGCTCGGGGAACAGCTTTGGAAACACCATATATTTT. Its translation: CASSRSGNSFGNTIYF.

V is TRBV2 and J is TRBJ1-4; TRBD1 aligns across 9 bases. Germline assignment: CDR1 SNHLY and CDR2 FYNNEI. J was trimmed by 4 bases and V by 7 bases; bases with no gene match: 4. The CDR3 length is 14 residues. The DNA of the CDR3 is TGTGCCAGCATAAGGGACAGGGATAATGAAAAACTGTTTTTT. It encodes CASIRDRDNEKLFF.

The V call is TRBV3-1 (or the pseudogene TRBV3-2), the J call TRBJ2-3, with 7 bases lining up with TRBD1. The CDR3 is 14 residues long. In germline, CDR1 is LGHDT, CDR2 YNNKEL (reference sequence). Trimming cost V 3 bases and J 4 bases; bases outside gene matches: 4. The CDR3 DNA follows: TGTGCCAGCAGCCATCGACAGGGCTCAGATACGCAGTATTTT. This encodes CASSHRQGSDTQYF.

This clone came up once. This chain links TRBV30 with TRBJ1-3; D gene unclear. This CDR3 is 16 amino acids long. In germline, CDR1 is GTSNPN, CDR2 SVGIG (reference sequence). Trimming pared 3 bases from V and 7 bases from J, leaving 22 bases between. The CDR3 protein is CAWSPKWALAGNTIYF. CDR3 nucleotide sequence: TGTGCCTGGAGCCCTAAGTGGGCTCTTGCGGGCAACACCATATATTTT.

The chain recombines TRBV7-9 with TRBJ2-1; weak D call: TRBD2 (6 bases). The CDR3 spans 13 residues. The germline V and J ends were trimmed by 3 bases and 6 bases, with 9 bases remaining between them. Germline V lookup: CDR1 SEHNR, CDR2 FQNEAQ (reference sequence). CDR3 amino acids: CASSLGTVNEQFF. The CDR3 DNA sequence: TGTGCCAGCAGCTTGGGGACTGTCAATGAGCAGTTCTTC.

V and J are TRBV18 and TRBJ2-7; tentative D call: TRBD1 (5 bases). Between the trimmed V and J ends, which lost 2 bases and 2 bases, there was a span of 16 bases. The CDR3 is 16 amino acids. Per the germline V gene, CDR1 is KGHSH and CDR2 is LQKENI. The CDR3 region is CASSPSPLGVTYEQYV. Written as DNA, the CDR3 is TGTGCCAGCTCACCAAGTCCCTTAGGGGTCACCTACGAGCAGTACGTC.

This clone was seen just once. V gene TRBV2 combines with J gene TRBJ2-1, with TRBD1 identical over 7 bases. Germline CDR1 reads SNHLY; CDR2 reads FYNNEI. With 8 bases clipped from V and 4 bases from J, the junction kept 5 bases outside the gene matches. The CDR3 length is 13 residues. This chain's CDR3 is CASLPGQYNEQFF. The CDR3 DNA is TGTGCCAGCCTTCCGGGACAGTACAATGAGCAGTTCTTC. Based on the CDR3 plus reference TRBV2 and TRBJ2-1, the full variable domain is EPEVTQTPSHQVTQMGQEVILRCVPISNHLYFYWYRQILGQKVEFLVSFYNNEISEKSEIFDDQFSVERPDGSNFTLKIRSTKLEDSAMYFCASLPGQYNEQFFGPGTRLTVL.

This clone was picked up a small number of times. The V gene is TRBV27, the J gene TRBJ1-3, with 7 bases identical to TRBD1. This CDR3 region has 15 residues. V lost 9 bases to trimming and J lost 4 bases; unmatched junction nucleotides: 12. Germline CDR1 reads MNHEY; CDR2 reads SMNVEV (reference sequence). The CDR3 DNA sequence: TGTGCCAGTCGCACCCAAAGGGGGCACGGAAACACCATATATTTT. Residues: CASRTQRGHGNTIYF.

The chain is built from TRBV13 and TRBJ2-7; 9 bases map to TRBD1. Germline-derived CDR1 and CDR2 are PRHDT and FYEKMQ (reference sequence). With V trimmed by 5 bases and J by 12 bases, 17 bases remained unmatched. The CDR3 spans 15 residues. The CDR3 DNA sequence: TGTGCCAGCAGCCGAAAAGGACAGGGGCGGTCGGGTGTGTACTTC. Residues: CASSRKGQGRSGVYF.

The J gene is TRBJ1-5, the V gene TRBV9, with TRBD1 identical over 7 bases. In germline, CDR1 is SGDLS, CDR2 YYNGEE. CDR3 length equals 14 residues. The J segment lost 5 bases and the V segment lost 3 bases, leaving 5 bases of the junction unmatched. The CDR3: CASSGRDSDQPQHF. Written as DNA, the CDR3 is TGTGCCAGCAGCGGCCGGGACAGCGATCAGCCCCAGCATTTT.

V and J are TRBV5-1 and TRBJ2-6, with D unresolved. V was pared by 0 bases and J by 2 bases, with 6 bases between. Germline-derived CDR1 and CDR2 are SGHRS and YFSETQ. The CDR3 spans 15 residues. DNA of the CDR3: TGCGCCAGCAGCTTGGCGAGCACTGGGGCCAACGTCCTGACTTTC. Protein: CASSLASTGANVLTF.

The chain joins TRBV2 to TRBJ2-3; 7 bases align to TRBD2. Germline V gene data show CDR1 as SNHLY and CDR2 as FYNNEI. Unmatched junction bases numbered 9, after V lost 9 bases and J lost 6 bases. CDR3 length: 13 residues. CDR3 DNA: TGTGCCAGTGCGACTAGCTTTGGGGATACGCAGTATTTT. Its protein is CASATSFGDTQYF.

J is TRBJ2-7 and V is TRBV5-1, with D perhaps matching TRBD1 (6 bases). V lost 0 bases, J lost 0 bases, and 13 bases lay in between. The germline V gene has CDR1 SGHRS and CDR2 YFSETQ. This CDR3 comprises 16 residues. Written as DNA, the CDR3 is TGCGCCAGCAGCTTGGTGCCAGGGGTTAGCTCCTACGAGCAGTACGTC. This sequence encodes CASSLVPGVSSYEQYV.

The CDR3 loop reads CASSLGLKLYEQYF. In nucleotides, the CDR3 is TGTGCCAGCAGCTTGGGACTCAAGCTCTACGAGCAGTACTTC. The chain joins TRBV13 to TRBJ2-7, with a tentative D call TRBD2 (6 bases). Germline V CDR1 and CDR2: PRHDT, FYEKMQ (reference sequence). This CDR3 comprises 14 residues. V was shortened by 3 bases and J by 3 bases, with 12 bases between the two germline ends.